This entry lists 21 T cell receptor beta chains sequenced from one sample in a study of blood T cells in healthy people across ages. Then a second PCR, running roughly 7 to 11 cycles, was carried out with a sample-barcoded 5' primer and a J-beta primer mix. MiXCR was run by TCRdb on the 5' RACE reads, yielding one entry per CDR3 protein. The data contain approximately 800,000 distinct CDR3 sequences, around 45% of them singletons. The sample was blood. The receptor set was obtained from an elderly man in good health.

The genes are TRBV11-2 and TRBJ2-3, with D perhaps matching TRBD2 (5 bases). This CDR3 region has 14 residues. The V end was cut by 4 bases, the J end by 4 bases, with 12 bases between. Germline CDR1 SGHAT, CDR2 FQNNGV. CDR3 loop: CASSYGLRADTQYF. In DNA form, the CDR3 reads TGTGCCAGCAGCTATGGGTTGCGGGCAGATACGCAGTATTTT.

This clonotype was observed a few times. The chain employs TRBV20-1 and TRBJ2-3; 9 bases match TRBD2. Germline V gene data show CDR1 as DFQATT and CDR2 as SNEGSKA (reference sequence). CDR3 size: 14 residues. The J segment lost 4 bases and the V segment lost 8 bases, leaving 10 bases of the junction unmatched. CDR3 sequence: CSPLAGGPSDTQYF. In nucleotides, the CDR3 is TGCAGTCCCTTGGCGGGAGGGCCTTCAGATACGCAGTATTTT.

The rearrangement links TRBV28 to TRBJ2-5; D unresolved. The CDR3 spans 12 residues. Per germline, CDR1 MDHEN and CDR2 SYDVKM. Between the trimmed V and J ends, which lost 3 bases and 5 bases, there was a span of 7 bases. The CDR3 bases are TGTGCCAGCAGTTTGCAGCCGGAGACCCAGTACTTC. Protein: CASSLQPETQYF.

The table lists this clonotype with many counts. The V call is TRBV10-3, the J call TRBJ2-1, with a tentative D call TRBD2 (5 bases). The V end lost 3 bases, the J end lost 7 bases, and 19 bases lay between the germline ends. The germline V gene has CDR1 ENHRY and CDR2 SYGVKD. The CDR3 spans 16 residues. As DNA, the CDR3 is TGTGCCATCAGTGACCGAAGCGGCCCCAACGCGAATGAGCAGTTCTTC. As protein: CAISDRSGPNANEQFF.

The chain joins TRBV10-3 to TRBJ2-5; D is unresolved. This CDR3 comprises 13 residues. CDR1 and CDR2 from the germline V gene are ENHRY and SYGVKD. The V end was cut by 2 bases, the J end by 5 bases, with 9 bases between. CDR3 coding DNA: TGTGCCATCAGTGAGGGGTGGACCGAGACCCAGTACTTC. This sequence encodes CAISEGWTETQYF.

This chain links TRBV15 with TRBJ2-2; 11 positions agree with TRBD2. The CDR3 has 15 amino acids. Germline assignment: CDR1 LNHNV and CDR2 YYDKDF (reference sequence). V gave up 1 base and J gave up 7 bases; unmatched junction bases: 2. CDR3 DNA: TGTGCCACCAGCAGAGTACTAGCGGGAGTCGGGGAGCTGTTTTTT. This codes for CATSRVLAGVGELFF.

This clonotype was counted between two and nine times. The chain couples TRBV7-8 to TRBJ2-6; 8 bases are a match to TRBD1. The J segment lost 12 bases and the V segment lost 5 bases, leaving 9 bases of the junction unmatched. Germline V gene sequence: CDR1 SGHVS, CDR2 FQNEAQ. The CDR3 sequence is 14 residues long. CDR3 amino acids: CASSPDRAFGVLTF. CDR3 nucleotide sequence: TGTGCCAGCAGCCCGGACAGGGCATTCGGCGTCCTGACTTTC.

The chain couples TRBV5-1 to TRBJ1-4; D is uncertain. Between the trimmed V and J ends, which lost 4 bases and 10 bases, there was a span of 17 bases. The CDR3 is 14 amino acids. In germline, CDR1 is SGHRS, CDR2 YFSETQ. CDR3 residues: CASSLGPDGVKLFF. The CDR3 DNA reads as TGCGCCAGCAGCCTTGGACCGGATGGCGTAAAACTGTTTTTT.

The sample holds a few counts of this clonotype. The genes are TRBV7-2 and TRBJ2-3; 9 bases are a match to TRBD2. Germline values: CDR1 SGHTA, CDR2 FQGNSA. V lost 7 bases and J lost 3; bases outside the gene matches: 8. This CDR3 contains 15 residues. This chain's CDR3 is CASTVLAGGTDTQYF. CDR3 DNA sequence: TGTGCCAGCACCGTACTAGCGGGTGGGACAGATACGCAGTATTTT.

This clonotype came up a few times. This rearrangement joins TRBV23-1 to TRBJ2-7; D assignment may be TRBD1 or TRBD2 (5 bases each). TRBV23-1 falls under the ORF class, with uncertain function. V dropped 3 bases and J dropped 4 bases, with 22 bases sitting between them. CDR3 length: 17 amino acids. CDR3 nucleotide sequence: TGCGCCAGCAGTCAGAGGGTCGTTACAAGGGGTCAATACGAGCAGTACTTC. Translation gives CASSQRVVTRGQYEQYF.

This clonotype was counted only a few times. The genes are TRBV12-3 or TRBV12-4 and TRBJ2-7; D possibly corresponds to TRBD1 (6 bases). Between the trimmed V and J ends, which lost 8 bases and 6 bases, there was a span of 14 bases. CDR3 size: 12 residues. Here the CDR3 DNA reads TGTGCCAGCGGTGTACAGGGTGCCGAGCAGTACTTC. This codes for CASGVQGAEQYF.

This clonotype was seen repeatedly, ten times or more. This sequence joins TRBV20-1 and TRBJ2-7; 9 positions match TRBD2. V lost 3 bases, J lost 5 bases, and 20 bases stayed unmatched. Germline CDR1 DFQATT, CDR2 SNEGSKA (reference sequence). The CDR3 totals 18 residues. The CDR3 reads CSASDLVIAGVQVNEQYF. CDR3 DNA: TGCAGTGCTAGTGATTTGGTGATAGCGGGAGTTCAGGTAAACGAGCAGTACTTC.

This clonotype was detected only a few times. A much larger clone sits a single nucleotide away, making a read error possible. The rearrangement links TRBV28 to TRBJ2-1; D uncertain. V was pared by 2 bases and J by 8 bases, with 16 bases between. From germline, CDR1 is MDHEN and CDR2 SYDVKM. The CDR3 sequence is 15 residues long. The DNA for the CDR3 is TGTGCCAGCAGTTTAGCGGAGCTTCTTACGGATGAGCAGTTCTTC. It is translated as CASSLAELLTDEQFF. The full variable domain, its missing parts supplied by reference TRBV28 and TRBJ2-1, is DVKVTQSSRYLVKRTGEKVFLECVQDMDHENMFWYRQDPGLGLRLIYFSYDVKMKEKGDIPEGYSVSREKKERFSLILESASTNQTSMYLCASSLAELLTDEQFFGPGTRLTVL.

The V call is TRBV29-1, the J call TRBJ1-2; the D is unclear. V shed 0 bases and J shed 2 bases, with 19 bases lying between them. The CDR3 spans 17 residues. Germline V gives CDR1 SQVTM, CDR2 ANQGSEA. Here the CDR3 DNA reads TGCAGCGTTGAAGACTCCTCTGAAGGGTATGGGAACTATGGCTACACCTTC. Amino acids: CSVEDSSEGYGNYGYTF.

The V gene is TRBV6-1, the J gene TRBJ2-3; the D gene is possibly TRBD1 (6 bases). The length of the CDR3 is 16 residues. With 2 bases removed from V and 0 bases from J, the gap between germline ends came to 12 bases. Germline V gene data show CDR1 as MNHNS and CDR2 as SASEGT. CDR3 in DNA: TGTGCCAGCAGTGAAAGCCAGGGGATCAGCACAGATACGCAGTATTTT. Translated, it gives CASSESQGISTDTQYF.

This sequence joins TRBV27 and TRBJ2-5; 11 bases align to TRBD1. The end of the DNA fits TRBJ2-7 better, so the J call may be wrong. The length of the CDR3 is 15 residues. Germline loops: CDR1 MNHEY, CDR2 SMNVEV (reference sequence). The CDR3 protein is CASSCKGQGAYEQYF. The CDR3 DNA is TGTGCCAGCAGTTGCAAGGGACAGGGGGCCTACGAGCAGTACTTC.

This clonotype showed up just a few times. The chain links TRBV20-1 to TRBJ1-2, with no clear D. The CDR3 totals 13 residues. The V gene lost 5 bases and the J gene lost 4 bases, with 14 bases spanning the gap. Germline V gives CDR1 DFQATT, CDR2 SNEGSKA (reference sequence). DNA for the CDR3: TGCAGTGCTCTCGAGGACGGTGGCTATGGCTACACCTTC. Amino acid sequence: CSALEDGGYGYTF.

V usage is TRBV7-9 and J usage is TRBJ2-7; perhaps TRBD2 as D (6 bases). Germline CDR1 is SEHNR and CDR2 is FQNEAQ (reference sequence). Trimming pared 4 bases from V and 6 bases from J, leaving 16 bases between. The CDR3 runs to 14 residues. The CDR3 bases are TGTGCCAGCAGCTCCTCCGGGACTCACGGCGAGCAGTACTTC. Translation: CASSSSGTHGEQYF.

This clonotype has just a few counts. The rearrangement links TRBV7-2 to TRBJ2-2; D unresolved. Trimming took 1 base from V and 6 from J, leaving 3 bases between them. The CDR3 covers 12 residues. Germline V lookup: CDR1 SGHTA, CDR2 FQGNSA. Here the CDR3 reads CASSLEAGELFF. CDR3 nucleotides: TGTGCCAGCAGCTTAGAAGCCGGGGAGCTGTTTTTT.

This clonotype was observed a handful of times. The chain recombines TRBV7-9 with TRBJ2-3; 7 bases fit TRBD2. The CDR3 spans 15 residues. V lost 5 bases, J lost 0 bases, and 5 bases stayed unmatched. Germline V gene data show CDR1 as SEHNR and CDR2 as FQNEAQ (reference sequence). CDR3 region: CASSAPGLSTDTQYF. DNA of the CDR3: TGTGCCAGCAGCGCACCGGGACTAAGCACAGATACGCAGTATTTT.

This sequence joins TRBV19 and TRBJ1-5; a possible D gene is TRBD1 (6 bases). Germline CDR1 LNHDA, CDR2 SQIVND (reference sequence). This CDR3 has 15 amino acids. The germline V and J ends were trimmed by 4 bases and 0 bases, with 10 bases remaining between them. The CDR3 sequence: CASSTGEFSNQPQHF. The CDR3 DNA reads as TGTGCCAGTAGTACAGGGGAGTTTAGCAATCAGCCCCAGCATTTT.